This T cell receptor beta chain was retrieved from a study of sequential checkpoint blockade in melanoma. The method was immunoSEQ multiplex PCR; TCRdb's version includes in-frame clones alone and lacks a portion of them. The top ten hold around 12% of the sample, which has 30,000 to 40,000 clones, roughly 89% seen once. This sample's treatment: randomized to nivolumab then ipilimumab (arm A) or the reverse (arm B). V trimming: 3 bases; J trimming: 1 base; junction bases outside the gene matches: 5. The CDR3 has 16 residues. Per the germline V gene, CDR1 is MNHEY and CDR2 is SMNVEV (reference sequence).

This sequence joins TRBV27 and TRBJ2-1; 8 nucleotides line up with TRBD1. The source of this sequence is a human donor with melanoma. This sample comprised CD8+ T cells sorted from blood (inferred from file names), obtained from a patient given nivolumab and ipilimumab in sequence. CDR3 in amino acids: CASSLSGQASYNEQFF. CDR3 coding DNA: TGTGCCAGCAGTTTGTCGGGACAGGCGTCCTACAATGAGCAGTTCTTC.